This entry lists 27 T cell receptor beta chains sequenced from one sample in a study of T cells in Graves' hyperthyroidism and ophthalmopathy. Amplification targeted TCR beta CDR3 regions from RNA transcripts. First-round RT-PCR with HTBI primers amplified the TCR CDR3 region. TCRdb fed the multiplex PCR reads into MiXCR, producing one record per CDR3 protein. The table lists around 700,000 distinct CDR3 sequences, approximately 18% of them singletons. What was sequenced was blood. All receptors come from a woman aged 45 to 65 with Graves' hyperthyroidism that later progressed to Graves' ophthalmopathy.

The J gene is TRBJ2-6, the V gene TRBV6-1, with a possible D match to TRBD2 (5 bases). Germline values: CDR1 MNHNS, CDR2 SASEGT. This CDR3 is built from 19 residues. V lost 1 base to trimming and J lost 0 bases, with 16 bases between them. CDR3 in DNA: TGTGCCAGCAGTGAAGTCCTCCCGGGAAGGGACTCTGGGGCCAACGTCCTGACTTTC. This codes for CASSEVLPGRDSGANVLTF.

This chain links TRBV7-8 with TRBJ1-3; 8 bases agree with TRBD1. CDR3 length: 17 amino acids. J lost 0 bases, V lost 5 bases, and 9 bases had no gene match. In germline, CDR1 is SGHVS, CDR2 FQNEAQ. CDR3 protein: CASSLETGAFSGNTIYF. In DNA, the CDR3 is TGTGCCAGCAGCCTAGAGACAGGGGCGTTCTCTGGAAACACCATATATTTT.

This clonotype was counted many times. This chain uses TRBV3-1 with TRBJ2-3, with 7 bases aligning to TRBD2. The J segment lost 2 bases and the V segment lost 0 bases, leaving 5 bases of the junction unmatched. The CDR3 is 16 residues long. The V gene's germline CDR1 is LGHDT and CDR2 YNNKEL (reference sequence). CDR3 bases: TGTGCCAGCAGCCAAGATGCGGGGGAGCTCACAGATACGCAGTATTTT. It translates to CASSQDAGELTDTQYF.

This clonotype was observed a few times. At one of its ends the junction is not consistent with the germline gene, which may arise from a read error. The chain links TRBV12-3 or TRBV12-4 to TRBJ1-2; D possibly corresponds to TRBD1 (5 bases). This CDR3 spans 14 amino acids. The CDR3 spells CVSSSFGADYGYTF. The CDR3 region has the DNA TGTGTCAGCAGTTCCTTCGGGGCCGACTATGGCTACACCTTC.

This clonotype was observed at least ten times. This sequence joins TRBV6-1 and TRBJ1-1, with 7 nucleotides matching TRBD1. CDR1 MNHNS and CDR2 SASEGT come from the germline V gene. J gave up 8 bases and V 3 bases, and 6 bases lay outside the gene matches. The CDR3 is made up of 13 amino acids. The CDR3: CASSDLRDSEAFF. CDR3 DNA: TGTGCCAGCAGTGACCTTCGGGACAGCGAAGCTTTCTTT.

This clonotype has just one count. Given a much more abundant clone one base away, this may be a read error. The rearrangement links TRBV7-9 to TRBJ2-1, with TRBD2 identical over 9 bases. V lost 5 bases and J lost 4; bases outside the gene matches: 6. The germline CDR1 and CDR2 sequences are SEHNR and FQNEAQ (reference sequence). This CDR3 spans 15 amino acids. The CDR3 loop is CASSRGLAPYNEQFF. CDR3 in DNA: TGTGCCAGCAGCCGTGGACTAGCGCCATACAATGAGCAGTTCTTC.

CDR3 DNA: TGCAGTGCTAGAGGGACAGGGCGCTCCTACGAGCAGTACTTC. This codes for CSARGTGRSYEQYF. The chain employs TRBV20-1 and TRBJ2-7; 8 bases match TRBD1. The CDR3 covers 14 residues. Unmatched junction bases numbered 2, after V lost 1 base and J lost 0 bases. CDR1 and CDR2 from the germline V gene are DFQATT and SNEGSKA (reference sequence).

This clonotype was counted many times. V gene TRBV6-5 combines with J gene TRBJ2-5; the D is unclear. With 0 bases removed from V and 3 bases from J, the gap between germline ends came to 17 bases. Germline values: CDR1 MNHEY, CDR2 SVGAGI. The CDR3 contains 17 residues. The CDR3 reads CASSYSGWTSAEETQYF. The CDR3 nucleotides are TGTGCCAGCAGTTACTCGGGGTGGACCTCAGCCGAAGAGACCCAGTACTTC.

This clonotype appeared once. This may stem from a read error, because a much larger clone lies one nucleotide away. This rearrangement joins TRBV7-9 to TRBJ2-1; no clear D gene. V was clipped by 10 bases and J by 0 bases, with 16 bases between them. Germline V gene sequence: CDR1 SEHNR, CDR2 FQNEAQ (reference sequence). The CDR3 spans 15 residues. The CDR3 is CAISSSPSSYNEQFF. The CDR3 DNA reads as TGTGCCATCAGTTCTTCTCCGAGCTCCTACAATGAGCAGTTCTTC.

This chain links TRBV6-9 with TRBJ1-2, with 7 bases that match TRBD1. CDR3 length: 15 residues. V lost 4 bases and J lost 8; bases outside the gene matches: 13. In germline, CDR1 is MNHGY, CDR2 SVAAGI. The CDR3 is CASSSQTGDARGYTF. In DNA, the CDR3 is TGTGCCAGCAGTTCCCAAACAGGGGACGCGCGCGGCTACACCTTC.

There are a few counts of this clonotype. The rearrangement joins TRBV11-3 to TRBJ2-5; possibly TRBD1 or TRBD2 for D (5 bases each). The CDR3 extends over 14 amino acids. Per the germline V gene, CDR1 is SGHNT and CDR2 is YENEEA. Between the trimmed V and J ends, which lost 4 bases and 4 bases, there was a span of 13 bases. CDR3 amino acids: CASSSLGTAETQYF. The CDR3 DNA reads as TGTGCCAGCAGCTCGCTCGGGACCGCAGAGACCCAGTACTTC.

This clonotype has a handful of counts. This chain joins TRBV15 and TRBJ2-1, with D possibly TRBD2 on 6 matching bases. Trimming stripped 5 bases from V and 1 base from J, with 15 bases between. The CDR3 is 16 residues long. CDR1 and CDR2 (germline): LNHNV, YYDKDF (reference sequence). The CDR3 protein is CATSRTGGKSYNEQFF. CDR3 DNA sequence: TGTGCCACCAGCCGTACCGGGGGTAAATCCTACAATGAGCAGTTCTTC.

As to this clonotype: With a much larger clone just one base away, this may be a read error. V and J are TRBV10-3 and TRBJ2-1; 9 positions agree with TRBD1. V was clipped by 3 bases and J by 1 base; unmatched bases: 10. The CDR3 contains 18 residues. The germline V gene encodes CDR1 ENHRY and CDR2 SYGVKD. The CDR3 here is CAISDAYRTGVSYNEQFF. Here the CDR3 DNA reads TGTGCCATCAGTGACGCTTACAGGACAGGGGTGTCCTACAATGAGCAGTTCTTC.

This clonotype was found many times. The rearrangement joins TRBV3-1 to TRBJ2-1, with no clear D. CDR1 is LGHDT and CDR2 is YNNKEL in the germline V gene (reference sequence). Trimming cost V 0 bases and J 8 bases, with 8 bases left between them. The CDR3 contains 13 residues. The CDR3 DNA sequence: TGTGCCAGCAGCCAAGATAACCGTGATGAGCAGTTCTTC. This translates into CASSQDNRDEQFF.

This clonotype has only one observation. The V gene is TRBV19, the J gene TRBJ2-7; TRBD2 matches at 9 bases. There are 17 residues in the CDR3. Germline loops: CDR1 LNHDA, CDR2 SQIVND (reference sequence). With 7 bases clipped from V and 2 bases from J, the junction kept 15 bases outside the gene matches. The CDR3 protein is CASTGGASGTHPYEQYF. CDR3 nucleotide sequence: TGTGCCAGTACCGGCGGGGCTAGCGGGACTCACCCCTACGAGCAGTACTTC.

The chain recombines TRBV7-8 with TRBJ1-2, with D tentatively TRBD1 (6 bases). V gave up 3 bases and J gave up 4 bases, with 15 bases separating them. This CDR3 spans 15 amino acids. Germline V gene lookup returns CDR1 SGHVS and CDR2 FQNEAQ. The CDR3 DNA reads TGTGCCAGCAGCTTGGGGCGGGGGCGCATCTATGGCTACACCTTC. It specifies CASSLGRGRIYGYTF.

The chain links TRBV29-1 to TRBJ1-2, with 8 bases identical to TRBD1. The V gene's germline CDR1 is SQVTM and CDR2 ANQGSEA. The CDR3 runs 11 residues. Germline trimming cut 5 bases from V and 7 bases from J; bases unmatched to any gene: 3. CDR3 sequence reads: CSVQTGVGYTF. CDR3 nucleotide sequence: TGCAGCGTTCAGACAGGGGTTGGCTACACCTTC.

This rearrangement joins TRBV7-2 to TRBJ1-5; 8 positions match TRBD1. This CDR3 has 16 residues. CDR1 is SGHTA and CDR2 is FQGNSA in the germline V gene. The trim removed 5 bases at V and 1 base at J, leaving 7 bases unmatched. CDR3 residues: CASSTLGQGSNQPQHF. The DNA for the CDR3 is TGTGCCAGCAGCACCCTTGGACAGGGCAGCAATCAGCCCCAGCATTTT. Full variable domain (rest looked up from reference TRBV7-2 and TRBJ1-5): GAGVSQSPSNKVTEKGKDVELRCDPISGHTALYWYRQSLGQGLEFLIYFQGNSAPDKSGLPSDRFSAERTGGSVSTLTIQRTQQEDSAVYLCASSTLGQGSNQPQHFGDGTRLSIL.

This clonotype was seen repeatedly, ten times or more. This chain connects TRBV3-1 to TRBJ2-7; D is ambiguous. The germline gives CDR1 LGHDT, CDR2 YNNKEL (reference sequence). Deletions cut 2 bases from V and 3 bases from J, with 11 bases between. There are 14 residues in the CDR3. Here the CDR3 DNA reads TGTGCCAGCAGCCAAATTGGGGTTTTCTACGAGCAGTACTTC. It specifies CASSQIGVFYEQYF.

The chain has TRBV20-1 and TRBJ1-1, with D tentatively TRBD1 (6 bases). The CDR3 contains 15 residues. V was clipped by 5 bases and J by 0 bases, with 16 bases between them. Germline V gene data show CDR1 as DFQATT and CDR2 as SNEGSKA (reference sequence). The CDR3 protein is CSAPPLGQLNTEAFF. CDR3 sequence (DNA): TGCAGTGCTCCACCTCTTGGACAGCTGAACACTGAAGCTTTCTTT.

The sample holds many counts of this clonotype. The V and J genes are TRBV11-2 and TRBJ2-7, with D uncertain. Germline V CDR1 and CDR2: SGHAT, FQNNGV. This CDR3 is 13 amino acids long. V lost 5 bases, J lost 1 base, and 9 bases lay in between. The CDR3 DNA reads TGTGCCAGCAGCCTGACAATTTCCTACGAGCAGTACTTC. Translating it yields CASSLTISYEQYF.

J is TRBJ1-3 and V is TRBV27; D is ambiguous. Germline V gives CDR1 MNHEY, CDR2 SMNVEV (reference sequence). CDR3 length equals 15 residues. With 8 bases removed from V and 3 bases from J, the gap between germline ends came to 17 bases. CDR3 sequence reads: CASRPLGESGNTIYF. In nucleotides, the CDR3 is TGTGCCAGCCGTCCCCTCGGGGAGAGTGGAAACACCATATATTTT.

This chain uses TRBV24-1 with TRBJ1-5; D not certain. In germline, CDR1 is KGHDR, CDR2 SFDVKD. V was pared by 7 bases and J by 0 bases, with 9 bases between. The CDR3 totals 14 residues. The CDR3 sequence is CATRVSYSNQPQHF. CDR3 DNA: TGTGCCACCAGGGTTTCCTATAGCAATCAGCCCCAGCATTTT.

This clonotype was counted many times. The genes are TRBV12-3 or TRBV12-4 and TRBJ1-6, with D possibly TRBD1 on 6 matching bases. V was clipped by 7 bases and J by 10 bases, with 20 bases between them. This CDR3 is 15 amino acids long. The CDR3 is CASTSSQDRRSPLHF. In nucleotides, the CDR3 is TGTGCCAGCACCTCGAGCCAGGACAGACGCTCACCCCTCCACTTT.

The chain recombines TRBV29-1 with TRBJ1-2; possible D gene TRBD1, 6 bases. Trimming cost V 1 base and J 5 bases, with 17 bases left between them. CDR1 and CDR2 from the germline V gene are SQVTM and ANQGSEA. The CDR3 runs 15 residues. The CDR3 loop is CSVEGGAVGEYGYTF. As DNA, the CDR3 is TGCAGCGTTGAAGGGGGGGCCGTGGGGGAGTATGGCTACACCTTC.

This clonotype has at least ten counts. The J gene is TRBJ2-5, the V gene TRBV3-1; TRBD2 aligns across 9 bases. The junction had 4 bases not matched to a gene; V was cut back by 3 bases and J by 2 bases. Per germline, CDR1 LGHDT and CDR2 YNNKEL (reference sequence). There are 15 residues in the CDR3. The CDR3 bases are TGTGCCAGCAGCCAGGGACTAGCTGTACAAGAGACCCAGTACTTC. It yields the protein CASSQGLAVQETQYF.

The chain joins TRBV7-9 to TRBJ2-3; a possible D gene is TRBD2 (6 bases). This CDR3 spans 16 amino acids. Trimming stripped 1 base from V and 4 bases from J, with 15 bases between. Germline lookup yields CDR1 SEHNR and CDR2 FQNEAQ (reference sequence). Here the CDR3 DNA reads TGTGCCAGCAGCTTAGGCCTGGCTGCGGGGTCAGATACGCAGTATTTT. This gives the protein CASSLGLAAGSDTQYF.